This T cell receptor beta chain is drawn from a study of cytomegalovirus exposure and HLA in healthy donors. This clone came up once. PCR amplification relied on 60 Vbeta primers (plus 13 Jbeta primers). The protocol was immunoSEQ multiplex PCR, while the TCRdb copy is restricted to in-frame clones and leaves out a portion. The sample consists of 85,000 to 95,000 clones, 74% of them appearing once. Germline V gene data show CDR1 as GTSNPN and CDR2 as SVGIG (reference sequence). Between the trimmed V and J ends, which lost 3 bases and 1 base, there was a span of 11 bases. The CDR3 length is 14 residues.

This sequence joins TRBV30 and TRBJ2-3; D is uncertain. This clonotype was sampled from a man in his thirties or forties in good health and CMV-seropositive. Sequencing input: PBMCs. This CDR3 reads CAWSPYLGTDTQYF. The CDR3 DNA reads as TGTGCCTGGAGCCCGTATCTCGGCACAGATACGCAGTATTTT.